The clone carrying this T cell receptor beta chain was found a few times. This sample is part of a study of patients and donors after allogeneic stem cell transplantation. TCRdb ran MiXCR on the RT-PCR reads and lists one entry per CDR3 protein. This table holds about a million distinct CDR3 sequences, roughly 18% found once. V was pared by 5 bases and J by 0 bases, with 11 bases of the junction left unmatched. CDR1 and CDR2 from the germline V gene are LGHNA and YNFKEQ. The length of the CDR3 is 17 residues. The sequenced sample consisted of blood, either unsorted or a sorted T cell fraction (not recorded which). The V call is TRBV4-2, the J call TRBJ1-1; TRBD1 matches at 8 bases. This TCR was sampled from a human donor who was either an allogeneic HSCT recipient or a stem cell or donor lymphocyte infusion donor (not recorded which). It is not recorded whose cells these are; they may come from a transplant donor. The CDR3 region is CASSIASGTGVNTEAFF. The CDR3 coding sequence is TGTGCCAGCAGCATCGCCTCCGGGACAGGAGTGAACACTGAAGCTTTCTTT.